This TCR beta chain originates from a study of response to subunit inactivated influenza vaccine. The CDR3 runs 14 residues. Trimming took off 0 bases at V and 10 bases at J, with 10 bases between the two ends. Per germline, CDR1 LGHNA and CDR2 YSLEER. This clonotype was observed a handful of times. Each CDR3 protein gets one entry after TCRdb re-called the RT-PCR reads with MiXCR. The sample contains 560,000 or so distinct CDR3 sequences, about 7.6% of which appear only once. The gene calls are TRBV4-3 and TRBJ1-6; no clear D gene. The TCR sequence derives from a man aged 50-75 years who received an inactivated influenza vaccine. Sequencing was performed on PBMCs from blood, taken roughly 24 months after vaccination. The CDR3 region has the DNA TGCGCCAGCAGCCAAGACCGCCGGGCCTCACCCCTCCACTTT. Protein sequence: CASSQDRRASPLHF.